The 16 T cell receptor beta chains in this list originate from one sample, sequenced in a study of blood T cells in healthy people across ages (dated by TCRdb to 2015 to 2017). Library preparation used 5' RACE. The sequencing machine was an Illumina HiSeq 2500. A second PCR of about 6 to 12 cycles was performed with a sample-barcoded 5' primer and a J-beta primer mix. The public reads were reanalyzed by TCRdb: fastp trimming at Q25, MiXCR alignment, in-frame beta chains only. Each CDR3 protein appears once, grouped with its most common genes and DNA. In all, the sample holds 700,000 to 1,000,000 distinct CDR3 sequences, and 40% to 50% of those were seen once. Roughly a fifth of the sample belongs to the ten largest clones. The sequencing input was blood. The source is a man aged 55 to 70 in good health.

This chain joins TRBV20-1 and TRBJ2-1; D might be TRBD2 (5 bases). The CDR3 totals 15 residues. V was pared by 5 bases and J by 6 bases, with 20 bases between. Germline-derived CDR1 and CDR2 are DFQATT and SNEGSKA (reference sequence). The CDR3, as DNA: TGCAGTGCTTCCACCGGGGATCGATCCGGCAATGAGCAGTTCTTC. Its protein is CSASTGDRSGNEQFF.

This clonotype was detected ten times or more. CDR3 loop: CASSLQETQYF. The DNA of the CDR3 is TGTGCCAGCAGTTTACAAGAGACCCAGTACTTC. The chain has TRBV7-2 and TRBJ2-5; D not certain. V lost 6 bases to trimming and J lost 2 bases, with 4 bases between them. This CDR3 has 11 amino acids. The germline V gene has CDR1 SGHTA and CDR2 FQGNSA.

V usage is TRBV5-1 and J usage is TRBJ2-3, with TRBD2 matching 9 bases. The CDR3 has 14 residues. Germline assignment: CDR1 SGHRS and CDR2 YFSETQ. After removal of 6 bases from V and 2 bases from J, the junction contained 4 bases not matched to a gene. For the CDR3, the DNA is TGCGCCAGCAAAAGCGGGGGGTACACAGATACGCAGTATTTT. This encodes CASKSGGYTDTQYF.

Turning to this clonotype: At one end the junction does not follow the germline gene, possibly because of a read error. The rearrangement uses TRBV12-5 and TRBJ1-1, with unresolved D. The CDR3 runs to 16 residues. Germline lookup yields CDR1 LGHNT and CDR2 FRNRAP. CDR3 in amino acids: CVSGPMGSVMNTEAFF. DNA of the CDR3: TGTGTTAGTGGACCCATGGGATCGGTGATGAACACTGAAGCTTTCTTT.

The table lists this clonotype with many counts. The V gene is TRBV5-1, the J gene TRBJ2-1, with D maybe TRBD2 (5 bases). V lost 0 bases to trimming and J lost 2 bases, with 15 bases between them. Germline V gene lookup returns CDR1 SGHRS and CDR2 YFSETQ. The length of the CDR3 is 17 residues. CDR3 DNA sequence: TGCGCCAGCAGCTTGGGAGGGTCGAGCTCAACCTACAATGAGCAGTTCTTC. This sequence encodes CASSLGGSSSTYNEQFF. The full variable domain, completed using reference TRBV5-1 and TRBJ2-1, is KAGVTQTPRYLIKTRGQQVTLSCSPISGHRSVSWYQQTPGQGLQFLFEYFSETQRNKGNFPGRFSGRQFSNSRSEMNVSTLELGDSALYLCASSLGGSSSTYNEQFFGPGTRLTVL.

This clonotype was picked up a small number of times. The chain recombines TRBV27 with TRBJ2-3, with no clear D. The CDR3 covers 14 residues. Trimming took 4 bases from V and 6 from J, leaving 14 bases between them. Germline CDR1 reads MNHEY; CDR2 reads SMNVEV (reference sequence). The CDR3 coding sequence is TGTGCCAGCAGTTCCACCCTTATAGGTGATACGCAGTATTTT. As protein: CASSSTLIGDTQYF.

The chain joins TRBV20-1 to TRBJ2-7; 7 positions match TRBD1. The length of the CDR3 is 15 residues. The V and J ends lost 0 bases and 2 bases, in that order; junction bases with no gene match: 7. Germline V gene data show CDR1 as DFQATT and CDR2 as SNEGSKA (reference sequence). For the CDR3, the DNA is TGCAGTGCTAGAGATACCCGGACAGGTACCTACGAGCAGTACTTC. This encodes CSARDTRTGTYEQYF.

This clonotype was found a few times. This sequence joins TRBV7-2 and TRBJ2-7, with TRBD2 identical over 8 bases. The CDR3 extends over 14 amino acids. Trimming took 1 base from V and 3 from J; bases not matched to a gene: 2. Germline CDR1 is SGHTA and CDR2 is FQGNSA. Written as DNA, the CDR3 is TGTGCCAGCAGCTTAGTACTAGCGGACTACGAGCAGTACTTC. Encoded protein: CASSLVLADYEQYF.

There are a few counts of this clonotype. J is TRBJ1-2 and V is TRBV4-3, with D tentatively TRBD1 (5 bases). The CDR3 has 14 residues. The V gene's germline CDR1 is LGHNA and CDR2 YSLEER. Deletions cut 2 bases from V and 4 bases from J, with 11 bases between. In DNA form, the CDR3 reads TGCGCCAGCAGCCAAAGGGGACTAAGCTATGGCTACACCTTC. Residues: CASSQRGLSYGYTF.

This clonotype has a single count. The chain links TRBV12-3 or TRBV12-4 to TRBJ1-5, with D unresolved. Trimming took 3 bases from V and 5 from J, leaving 11 bases between them. This CDR3 has 14 residues. The CDR3 DNA sequence: TGTGCCAGCAGTTTCAAGGCAGTCGATCAGCCCCAGCATTTT. Protein: CASSFKAVDQPQHF.

This clonotype has just a few counts. The rearrangement links TRBV7-8 to TRBJ2-4; a weak D match, TRBD2 (5 bases). The V end was cut by 2 bases, the J end by 0 bases, with 11 bases between. The CDR3 consists of 16 residues. CDR1 is SGHVS and CDR2 is FQNEAQ in the germline V gene. The CDR3 DNA reads as TGTGCCAGCAGCTTACGAGAGGGAATAGCCAAAAACATTCAGTACTTC. This translates into CASSLREGIAKNIQYF. Full variable domain (remainder filled in from reference TRBV7-8 and TRBJ2-4): GAGVSQSPRYKVAKRGQDVALRCDPISGHVSLFWYQQALGQGPEFLTYFQNEAQLDKSGLPSDRFFAERPEGSVSTLKIQRTQQEDSAVYLCASSLREGIAKNIQYFGAGTRLSVL.

This chain connects TRBV30 to TRBJ1-6; D perhaps matches TRBD1 (6 bases). CDR3 length: 16 amino acids. Germline CDR1 reads GTSNPN; CDR2 reads SVGIG (reference sequence). The V end was cut by 0 bases, the J end by 9 bases, with 18 bases between. The CDR3 reads CAWSVKQGELRSPLHF. The CDR3 region has the DNA TGTGCCTGGAGTGTCAAACAGGGAGAGCTTCGTTCACCCCTCCACTTT.

This clonotype has just a few counts. V gene TRBV20-1 combines with J gene TRBJ1-6, with a tentative D call TRBD1 (6 bases). The CDR3 length is 14 residues. Trimming took 6 bases from V and 4 from J, leaving 13 bases between them. From germline, CDR1 is DFQATT and CDR2 SNEGSKA (reference sequence). The CDR3 DNA reads TGCAGTGCCGGCAGGGGCGAGTATAATTCACCCCTCCACTTT. Translated: CSAGRGEYNSPLHF.

V usage is TRBV28 and J usage is TRBJ2-1; 9 nucleotides line up with TRBD2. Germline V gene lookup returns CDR1 MDHEN and CDR2 SYDVKM. This CDR3 region has 15 residues. V trimming: 1 base; J trimming: 7 bases; junction bases outside the gene matches: 5. In DNA, the CDR3 is TGTGCCAGCAGTTTATCAGCGGGGGGCGGGAATGAGCAGTTCTTC. Translated: CASSLSAGGGNEQFF.

The J gene is TRBJ2-2, the V gene TRBV29-1, with unresolved D. CDR3 length: 16 residues. V dropped 4 bases and J dropped 2 bases, with 17 bases sitting between them. CDR1 and CDR2 (germline): SQVTM, ANQGSEA. The CDR3 loop is CSVAAVRQDNTGELFF. Here the CDR3 DNA reads TGCAGCGTTGCGGCCGTAAGGCAGGACAACACCGGGGAGCTGTTTTTT.

This clonotype was found a few times. CDR3 sequence: CASSPTTNYGYTF. As DNA, the CDR3 is TGTGCCAGCAGTCCCACGACTAACTATGGCTACACCTTC. The J gene is TRBJ1-2, the V gene TRBV27; unclear D gene. The CDR3 is 13 amino acids. Deletions cut 5 bases from V and 0 bases from J, with 7 bases between. The germline V gene encodes CDR1 MNHEY and CDR2 SMNVEV (reference sequence).